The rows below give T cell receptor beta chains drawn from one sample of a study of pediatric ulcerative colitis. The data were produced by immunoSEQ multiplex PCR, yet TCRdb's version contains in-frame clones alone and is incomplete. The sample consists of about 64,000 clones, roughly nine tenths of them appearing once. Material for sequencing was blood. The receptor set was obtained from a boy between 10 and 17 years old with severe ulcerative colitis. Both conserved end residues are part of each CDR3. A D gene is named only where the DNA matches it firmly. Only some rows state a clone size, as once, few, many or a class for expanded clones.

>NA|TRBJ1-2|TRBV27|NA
CASRKLEEVGYTF
TGTGCCAGCAGAAAACTGGAGGAGGTCGGCTACACCTTC
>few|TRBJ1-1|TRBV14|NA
CASSQDWNTEAFF
TGTGCCAGCAGCCAAGACTGGAACACTGAAGCTTTCTTT
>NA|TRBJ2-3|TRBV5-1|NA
CASSLAVGADTQYF
TGCGCCAGCAGCTTGGCCGTCGGTGCAGATACGCAGTATTTT
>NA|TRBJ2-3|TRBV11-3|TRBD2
CASSLGDYTDTQYF
TGTGCCAGCAGCTTAGGGGACTACACAGATACGCAGTATTTT
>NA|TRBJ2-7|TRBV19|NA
CASSIPGQAGAYEQYF
TGTGCCAGTAGTATCCCGGGACAGGCGGGGGCCTACGAGCAGTACTTC
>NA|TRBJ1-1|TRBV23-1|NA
CASKFLSDFF
TGCGCCAGCAAATTTTTGTCGGATTTCTTT
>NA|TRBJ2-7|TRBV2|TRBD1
CASRGPGVATYEQYF
TGTGCCAGTAGGGGGCCTGGGGTCGCGACCTACGAGCAGTACTTC
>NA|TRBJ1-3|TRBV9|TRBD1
CASSGTGGWQSSGNTIYF
TGTGCCAGCAGCGGGACAGGAGGGTGGCAGAGCTCTGGAAACACCATATATTTT
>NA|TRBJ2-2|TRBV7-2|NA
CASSLSQVLAGELFF
TGTGCCAGCAGCTTGTCACAGGTTCTGGCCGGGGAGCTGTTTTTT
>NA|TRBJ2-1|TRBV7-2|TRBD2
CASSLRLASDEQFF
TGTGCCAGCAGCTTGAGACTAGCGTCCGATGAGCAGTTCTTC
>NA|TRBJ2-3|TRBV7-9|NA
CASSPLRTDTQYF
TGTGCCAGCAGCCCCCTGAGGACAGATACGCAGTATTTT
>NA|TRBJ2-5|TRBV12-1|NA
CASSYLPGGEVGYQETQYF
TGTGCCAGCAGCTACCTCCCAGGGGGCGAGGTCGGATACCAAGAGACCCAGTACTTC
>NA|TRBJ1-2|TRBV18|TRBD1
CASSTGQGVDGYTF
TGTGCCAGCTCAACGGGACAGGGGGTTGATGGCTACACCTTC
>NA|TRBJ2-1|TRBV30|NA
CAWSGNNEQFF
TGTGCCTGGAGTGGAAACAATGAGCAGTTCTTC
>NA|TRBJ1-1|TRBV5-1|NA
CASSGADKLNTEAFF
TGCGCCAGCAGCGGCGCGGACAAGCTGAACACTGAAGCTTTCTTT
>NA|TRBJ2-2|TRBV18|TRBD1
CASSPPTGGSGNTGELFF
TGTGCCAGCTCACCACCGACAGGGGGAAGCGGGAACACCGGGGAGCTGTTTTTT
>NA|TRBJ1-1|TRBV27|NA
CASSYSVFDTEAFF
TGTGCCAGCAGTTACTCGGTCTTCGACACTGAAGCTTTCTTT
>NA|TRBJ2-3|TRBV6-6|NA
CASSSPRAYTDTQYF
TGTGCCAGCAGTTCCCCGCGGGCTTACACAGATACGCAGTATTTT
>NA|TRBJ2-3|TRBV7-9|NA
CASSLAVGGTDTQYF
TGTGCCAGCAGCTTAGCGGTGGGGGGCACAGATACGCAGTATTTT
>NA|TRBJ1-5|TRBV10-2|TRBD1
CASRGQGGQPQHF
TGCGCCAGCAGGGGACAGGGGGGTCAGCCCCAGCATTTT
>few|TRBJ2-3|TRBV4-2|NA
CASSQGGSTDTQYF
TGTGCCAGCAGCCAAGGGGGGAGTACAGATACGCAGTATTTT
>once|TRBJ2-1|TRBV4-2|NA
CASSQVGDNEQFF
TGTGCCAGCAGCCAAGTTGGGGACAATGAGCAGTTCTTC
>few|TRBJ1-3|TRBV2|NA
CASSGQGNTIYF
TGTGCCAGCAGTGGACAGGGAAACACCATATATTTT
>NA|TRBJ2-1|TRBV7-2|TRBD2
CASSSRGASGPLNEQFF
TGTGCCAGCAGCTCCCGAGGGGCTAGCGGCCCCCTCAATGAGCAGTTCTTC
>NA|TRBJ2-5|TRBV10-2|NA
CASSESWGETQYF
TGCGCCAGCAGTGAGTCGTGGGGGGAGACCCAGTACTTC
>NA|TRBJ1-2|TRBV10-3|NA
CAISERVTDGYTF
TGTGCCATCAGTGAACGGGTAACAGATGGCTACACCTTC